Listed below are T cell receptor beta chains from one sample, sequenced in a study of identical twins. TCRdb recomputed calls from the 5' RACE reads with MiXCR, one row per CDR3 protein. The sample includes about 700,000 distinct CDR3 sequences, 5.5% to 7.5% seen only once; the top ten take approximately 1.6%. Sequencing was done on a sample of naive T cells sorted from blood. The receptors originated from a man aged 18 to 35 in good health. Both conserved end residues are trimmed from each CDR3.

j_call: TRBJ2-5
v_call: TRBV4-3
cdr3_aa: ASSRTQGVGETQY

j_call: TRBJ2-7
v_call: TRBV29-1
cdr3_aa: SVASLRAGIGRQY

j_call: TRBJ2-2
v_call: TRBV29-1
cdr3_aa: SVALFGLAGELF

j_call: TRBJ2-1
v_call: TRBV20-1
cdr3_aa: SARVPGLVSYNEQF

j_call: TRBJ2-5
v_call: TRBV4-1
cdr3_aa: ASSQEDRGTAQETQY

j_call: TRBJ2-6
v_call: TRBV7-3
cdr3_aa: ASNFGSADGANVLT

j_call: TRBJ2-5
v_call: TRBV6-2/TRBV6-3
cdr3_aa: ASSYSIGTGQETQY

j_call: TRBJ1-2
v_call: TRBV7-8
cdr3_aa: ASSSDRALNYGYT

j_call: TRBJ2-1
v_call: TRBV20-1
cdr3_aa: SAVDRAMAHEQF

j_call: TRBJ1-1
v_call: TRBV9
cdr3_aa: ASSVDGTNTEAF

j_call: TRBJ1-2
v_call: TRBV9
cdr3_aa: ASSGDRTNYGYT

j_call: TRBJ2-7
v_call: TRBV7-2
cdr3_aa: ASSLVDRGYEQY

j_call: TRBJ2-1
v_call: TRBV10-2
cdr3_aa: ASRRFGGANNEQF

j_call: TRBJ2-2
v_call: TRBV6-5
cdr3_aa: ASSYSGARELF

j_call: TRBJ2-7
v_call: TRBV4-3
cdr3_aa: ASSQDLGRAYEQY

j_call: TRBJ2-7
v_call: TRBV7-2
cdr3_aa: ASSPVAGGPFDEQY

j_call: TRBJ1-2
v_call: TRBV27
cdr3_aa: ASSGMGENGYT

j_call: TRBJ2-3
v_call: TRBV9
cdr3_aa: ASSVGTGTITDTQY

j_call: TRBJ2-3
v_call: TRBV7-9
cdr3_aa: ASSSESGRARDTQY

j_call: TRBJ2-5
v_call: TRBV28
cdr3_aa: ASNPLGQAGGSETQY

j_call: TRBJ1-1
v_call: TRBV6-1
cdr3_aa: ASSEGAGAWGAF

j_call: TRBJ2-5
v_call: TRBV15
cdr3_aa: ATSNPGGNQETQY

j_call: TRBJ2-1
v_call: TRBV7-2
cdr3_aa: ASSLARLAGASYNEQF

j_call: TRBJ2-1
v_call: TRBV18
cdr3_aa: ASSPFLGDNEQF

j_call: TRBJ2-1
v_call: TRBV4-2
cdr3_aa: ASSQDGVSSGRHEQF

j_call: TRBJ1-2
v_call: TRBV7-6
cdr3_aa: ASSPRGPHYGYT

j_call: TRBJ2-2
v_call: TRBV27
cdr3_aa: ASREGQGYTGELF

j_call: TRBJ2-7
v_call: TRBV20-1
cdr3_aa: SARETSRLSYEQY

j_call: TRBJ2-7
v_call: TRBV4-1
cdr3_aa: ASSPQTSSDEQY

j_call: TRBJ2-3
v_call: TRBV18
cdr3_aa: ASERLAHTDTQY

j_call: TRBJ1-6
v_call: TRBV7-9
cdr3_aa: ASSLESGNSPLH

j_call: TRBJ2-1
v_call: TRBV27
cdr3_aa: ASSRDRVNEQF

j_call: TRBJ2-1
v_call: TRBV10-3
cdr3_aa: AISRASYNEQF

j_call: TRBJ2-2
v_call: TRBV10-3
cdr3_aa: AISLTGSTNTGELF

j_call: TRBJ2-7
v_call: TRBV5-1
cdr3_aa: ASSAISYEQY

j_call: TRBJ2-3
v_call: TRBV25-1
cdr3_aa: ASSGNSVDTQY

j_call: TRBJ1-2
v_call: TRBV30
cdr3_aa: ASTGYGYT

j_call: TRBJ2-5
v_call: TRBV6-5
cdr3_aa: ASSYARTGKETQY

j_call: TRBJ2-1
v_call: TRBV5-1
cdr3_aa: ASSPVGGLAGGNEQF

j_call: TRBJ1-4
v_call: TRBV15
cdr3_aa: ATSRDRETGDEKLF

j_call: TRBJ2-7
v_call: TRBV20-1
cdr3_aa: SARGTHRDRASSEQY

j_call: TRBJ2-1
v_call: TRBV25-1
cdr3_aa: ASSEFSRGLNNEQF

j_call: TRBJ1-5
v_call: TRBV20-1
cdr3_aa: SARSTGGGGQPQH

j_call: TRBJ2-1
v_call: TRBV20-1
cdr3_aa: SARGPSYSNEQF

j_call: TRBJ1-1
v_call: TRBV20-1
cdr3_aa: SASAGSMNTEAF

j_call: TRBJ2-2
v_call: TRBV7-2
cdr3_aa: ASSTSTGELF

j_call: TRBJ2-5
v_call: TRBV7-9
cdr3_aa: ASSQDRGRETQY

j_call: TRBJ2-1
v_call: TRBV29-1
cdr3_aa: SGVGVGFNEQF